This T cell receptor (beta chain) is drawn from a study of CD8 T cells in ankylosing spondylitis. The germline gives CDR1 DFQATT, CDR2 SNEGSKA (reference sequence). Trimming removed 2 bases at V and 10 bases at J, with 13 bases between. The CDR3 contains 12 residues. Quantitative 5'-RACE was performed with molecular barcodes, and it yielded the TCR beta libraries. Via MiXCR, TCRdb re-called the 5' RACE reads, giving one row per CDR3 protein. The sample shows hundreds of thousands of distinct CDR3 sequences, under 30% of them seen only once. General observations from the study: Before this, some motif variants had been reported in reactive arthritis synovial fluid and blood. Reportedly, matched ankylosing spondylitis synovial fluid was significantly enriched for disease-linked clones. Peripheral blood held disease-linked clones only at relatively low frequency, and these were CD8+.

In the case of this clonotype: The antigen is unknown.

The sample taken for sequencing was blood, either unsorted or a sorted T cell fraction (not recorded which). The source is a male donor with ankylosing spondylitis or in good health (not recorded which). The J gene is TRBJ2-3, the V gene TRBV20-1, with D tentatively TRBD2 (5 bases). As DNA, the CDR3 is TGCAGTGCTAGACGGGAACCGACTTCGCAGTATTTT. It encodes CSARREPTSQYF.